This T cell receptor beta chain was obtained from a study of shared clonotypes between healthy human individuals. Sequencing used immunoSEQ multiplex PCR; TCRdb keeps in-frame clones, though not all of them. The sample consists of some 2,000,000 clones, around 95% of them appearing once. The germline V gene has CDR1 MNHNS and CDR2 SASEGT. Trimming took 7 bases from V and 6 from J, leaving 16 bases between them. The CDR3 is made up of 14 amino acids. What was sequenced was naive CD4+ T cells sorted from blood. Subset specified: CD45RA+ positively selected. The TCR comes from a man younger than 35 in good health. The chain uses TRBV6-1 and TRBJ1-5, with D uncertain. CDR3 amino acids: CASNQALPSQPQHF. Here the CDR3 DNA reads TGTGCCAGCAACCAGGCCCTCCCAAGTCAGCCCCAGCATTTT.